The clone carrying this T cell receptor beta chain was detected ten times or more. The antigen remains undetermined. Researchers amplified the TCR beta CDR3 regions from RNA transcripts. A set of HTBI primers served as the primers for a first-round RT-PCR of the TCR CDR3. TCRdb independently ran MiXCR on the multiplex PCR reads; one entry per CDR3 protein. The table records 450,000 to 650,000 distinct CDR3 sequences, approximately 15% of them present only once. Disease duration was under 3 months in the ophthalmopathy patients, who also had a Clinical Activity Score of at least 3 and a NOSPECS grade of at least 4. Uncontrolled infection, other autoimmune disease, pregnancy or lactation led to exclusion. The source of the PBMCs was 8.5 to 10 ml of fresh peripheral blood. The CDR3 sequence is 13 residues long. The V gene end was trimmed by 6 bases and the J gene end by 8 bases; junction bases not matched to a gene: 6. In germline, CDR1 is MNHNS, CDR2 SASEGT.

This sample is drawn from a study of T cells in Graves' hyperthyroidism and ophthalmopathy. Study outcomes and limitations: Ophthalmopathy prediction by the model preceded onset by a median approximately six months.

This receptor was obtained from a woman aged 18-30 years with Graves' ophthalmopathy. What was sequenced was blood. The chain is built from TRBV6-1 and TRBJ1-5; TRBD1 matches 8 bases. The CDR3 DNA reads as TGTGCCAGCAGACCCGGACAGGGAAAGCCCCAGCATTTT. Amino acid sequence: CASRPGQGKPQHF.